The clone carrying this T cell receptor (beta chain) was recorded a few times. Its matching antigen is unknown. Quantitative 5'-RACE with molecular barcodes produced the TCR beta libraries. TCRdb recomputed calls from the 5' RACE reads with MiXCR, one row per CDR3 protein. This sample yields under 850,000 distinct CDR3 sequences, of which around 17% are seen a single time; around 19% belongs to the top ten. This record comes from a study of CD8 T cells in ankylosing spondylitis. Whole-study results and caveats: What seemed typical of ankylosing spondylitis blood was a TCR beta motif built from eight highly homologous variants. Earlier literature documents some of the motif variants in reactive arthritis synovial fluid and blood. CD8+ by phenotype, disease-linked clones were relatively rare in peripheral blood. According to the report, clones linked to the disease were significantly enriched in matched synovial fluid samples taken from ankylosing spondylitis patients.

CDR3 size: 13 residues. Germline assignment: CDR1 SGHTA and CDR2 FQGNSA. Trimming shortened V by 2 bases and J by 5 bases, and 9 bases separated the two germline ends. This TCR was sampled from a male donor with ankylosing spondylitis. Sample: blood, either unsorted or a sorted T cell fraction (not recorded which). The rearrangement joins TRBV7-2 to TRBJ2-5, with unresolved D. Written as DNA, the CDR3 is TGTGCCAGCAGCTTAACGTATGGCGAGACCCAGTACTTC. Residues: CASSLTYGETQYF.